This TCR beta chain was found in a study of blood T cell repertoires in COVID-19. The wider study: PBMCs, B-cell-depleted T cells, or T cells were the source of the cDNA or gDNA that made up the material.

As handled by the study authors: Amplified reference gene primers provided the basis for estimating nucleated cell counts. Profiled with immunoSEQ multiplex PCR; TCRdb holds only in-frame clones, not every one. V, J and clone size are taken as reported in that table, and D and trimming were inferred from the DNA itself. The sample consists of some 36,000 clones, approximately 90% of them appearing once. The V gene end was trimmed by 4 bases and the J gene end by 6 bases; junction bases not matched to a gene: 8. The CDR3 consists of 16 residues. The germline V gene encodes CDR1 SGHVS and CDR2 FNYEAQ. The rearrangement links TRBV7-6 to TRBJ2-1; 11 nucleotides align to TRBD2. Specimen: peripheral blood. The clonotype comes from a man in his sixties with active or convalescent COVID-19. CDR3 in DNA: TGTGCCAGCAGCTCCTCACTAGCGGGAGTAGCCAATGAGCAGTTCTTC. Translated, it gives CASSSSLAGVANEQFF.